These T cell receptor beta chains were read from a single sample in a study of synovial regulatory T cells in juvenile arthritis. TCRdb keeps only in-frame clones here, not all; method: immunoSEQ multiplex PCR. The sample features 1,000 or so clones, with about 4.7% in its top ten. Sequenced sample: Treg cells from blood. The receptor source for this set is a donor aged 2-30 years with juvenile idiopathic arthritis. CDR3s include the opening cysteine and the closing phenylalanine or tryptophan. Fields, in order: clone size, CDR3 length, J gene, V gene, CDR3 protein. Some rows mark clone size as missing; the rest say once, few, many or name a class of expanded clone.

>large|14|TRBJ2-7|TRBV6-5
CASSFPADSYEQYF
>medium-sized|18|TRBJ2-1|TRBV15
CATSRDRVLTSGGIEQFF
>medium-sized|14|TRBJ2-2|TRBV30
CAWKDSGEAGELFF
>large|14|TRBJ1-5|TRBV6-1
CASIRGDSRQPQHF
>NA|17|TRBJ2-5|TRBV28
CASSLYGLVGSSYEQYF